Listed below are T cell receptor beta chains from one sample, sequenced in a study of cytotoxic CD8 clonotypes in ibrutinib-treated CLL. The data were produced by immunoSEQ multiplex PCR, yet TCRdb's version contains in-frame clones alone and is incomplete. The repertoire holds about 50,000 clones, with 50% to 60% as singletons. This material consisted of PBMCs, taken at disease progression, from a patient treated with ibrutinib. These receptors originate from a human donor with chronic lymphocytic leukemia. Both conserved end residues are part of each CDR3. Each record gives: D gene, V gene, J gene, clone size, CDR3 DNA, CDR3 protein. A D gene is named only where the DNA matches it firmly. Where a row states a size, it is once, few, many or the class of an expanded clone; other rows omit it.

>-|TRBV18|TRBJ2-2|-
TGTGCCAGCTCACCACCGGTGGGGGAGCTGTTTTTT
CASSPPVGELFF
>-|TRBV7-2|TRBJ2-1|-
TGTGCCAGCAGCTTAATGAGCGGGTCTTACAATGAGCAGTTCTTC
CASSLMSGSYNEQFF
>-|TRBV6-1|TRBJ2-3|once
TGTGCCAGCAGTGAATCGAAGGATACGCAGTATTTT
CASSESKDTQYF
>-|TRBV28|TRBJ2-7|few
TGTGCCAGCAGTTTAGGAGAGGGGTTCTACTCCTACGAGCAGTACTTC
CASSLGEGFYSYEQYF
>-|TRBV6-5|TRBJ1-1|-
TGTGCCAGCAGTTACTCTCTTGCAGCGAACACTGAAGCTTTCTTT
CASSYSLAANTEAFF
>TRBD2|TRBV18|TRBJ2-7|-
TGTGCCAGCTCACAGGGGACTAACTACGAGCAGTACTTC
CASSQGTNYEQYF
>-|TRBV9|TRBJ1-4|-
TGTGCCAGCAGCGTAGAGGGTACTGAAAAACTGTTTTTT
CASSVEGTEKLFF
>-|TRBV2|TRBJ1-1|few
TGTGCCAGCAGTGGGACGAACACTGAAGCTTTCTTT
CASSGTNTEAFF
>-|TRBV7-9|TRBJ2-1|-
TGTGCCAGCAGCTTAGCCCTGTTTTTACAGTTCTTC
CASSLALFLQFF
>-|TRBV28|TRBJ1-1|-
TGTGCCACCCTTGTAAACACTGAAGCTTTCTTT
CATLVNTEAFF
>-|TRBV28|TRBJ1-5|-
TGTGCCAGCAGTCCCTTGGTAAATCAGCCCCAGCATTTT
CASSPLVNQPQHF
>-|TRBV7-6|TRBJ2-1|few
TGTGCCAGCAGCTTATACACGGGAGAGCGCCCCAATGAGCAGTTCTTC
CASSLYTGERPNEQFF
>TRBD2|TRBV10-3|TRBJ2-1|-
TGTGCCATCAACATAGGGACTAGCGGGGGGCGCTCCTACAATGAGCAGTTCTTC
CAINIGTSGGRSYNEQFF
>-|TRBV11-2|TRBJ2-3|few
TGTGCCAGCAGCTTAGCGGTCGGTGCAATGACCACAGATACGCAGTATTTT
CASSLAVGAMTTDTQYF
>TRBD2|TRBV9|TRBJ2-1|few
TGTGCCAGCAGCGTATGGACTAGTCCTCTAGAGCAGTTCTTC
CASSVWTSPLEQFF
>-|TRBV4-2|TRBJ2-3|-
TGTGCCAGCAGCGGGGTTTCGGTTTCCCGCACAGATACGCAGTATTTT
CASSGVSVSRTDTQYF
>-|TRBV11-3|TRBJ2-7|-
TGTGCCAGCAGCTTCGAGGGACAAGCCTACGAGCAGTACTTC
CASSFEGQAYEQYF
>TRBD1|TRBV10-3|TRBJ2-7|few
TGTGCCATCAGCCCGGGACAGGGGTTCGAGCAGTACTTC
CAISPGQGFEQYF
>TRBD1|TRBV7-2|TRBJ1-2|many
TGTGCCAGCAGCTCCAGGGGGCTGGGTCATGGCTACACCTTC
CASSSRGLGHGYTF
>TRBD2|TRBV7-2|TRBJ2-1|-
TGTGCCAGCAGCGCGAGCGCGGGAGCGGTCTACAATGAGCAGTTCTTC
CASSASAGAVYNEQFF
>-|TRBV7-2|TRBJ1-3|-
TGTGCCGGCAGCTTGACTTACTCTGGAAACACCATATATTTT
CAGSLTYSGNTIYF
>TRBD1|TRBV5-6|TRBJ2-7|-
TGTGCCAGCAGCTTTGGGACAGGGAATAACGAGCAGTACTTC
CASSFGTGNNEQYF
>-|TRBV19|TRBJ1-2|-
TGTGCCAGTAGTAATTTAAAACCTAACTATGGCTACACCTTC
CASSNLKPNYGYTF
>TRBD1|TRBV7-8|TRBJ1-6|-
TGTGCCAGCAGCTTAGATAGGGGGCAGAGGTCACCCCTCCACTTT
CASSLDRGQRSPLHF
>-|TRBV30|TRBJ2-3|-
TGTGCCTGGAGTCGGAGCACAGATACGCAGTATTTT
CAWSRSTDTQYF
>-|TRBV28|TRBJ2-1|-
TGTGCCAGCAGTTCAAGCGAGGGGGACCACAATGAGCAGTTCTTC
CASSSSEGDHNEQFF
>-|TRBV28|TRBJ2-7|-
TGTGCCAGCAGGAGAGGGGAGCTCTACGAGCAGTACTTC
CASRRGELYEQYF
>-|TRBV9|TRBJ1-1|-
TGTGCCAGCAGCGTATGGGGGGGTTCTGAAGCTTTCTTT
CASSVWGGSEAFF
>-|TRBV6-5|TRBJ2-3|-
TGTGCCAGCAGCTCTCAAAGAGGGGGCACAGATACGCAGTATTTT
CASSSQRGGTDTQYF
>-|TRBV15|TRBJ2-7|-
TGTGCCACCGGGGCACACTCCTACGAGCAGTACTTC
CATGAHSYEQYF
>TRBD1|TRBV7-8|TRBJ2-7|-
TGTGCCAGCAGCTTCGGACAGGCCTACGAGCAGTACTTC
CASSFGQAYEQYF
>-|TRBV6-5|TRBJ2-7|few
TGTGCCAGCAGGTTTTCCGTACTCTACGAGCAGTACTTC
CASRFSVLYEQYF
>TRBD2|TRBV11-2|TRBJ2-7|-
TGTGCCAGCAGCATAGCGGGAAAAAGGTACGAGCAGTACTTC
CASSIAGKRYEQYF
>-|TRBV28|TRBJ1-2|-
TGTGCCAGTCTGAGTAACTATGGCTACACCTTC
CASLSNYGYTF
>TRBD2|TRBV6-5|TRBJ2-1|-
TGTGCCAGCAGACCTACTAGCGGAGATGAGCAGTTCTTC
CASRPTSGDEQFF
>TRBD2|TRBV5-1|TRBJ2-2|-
TGCGCCAGCAGCTTGGATACTAGCGGGGGGGAGCTGTTTTTT
CASSLDTSGGELFF
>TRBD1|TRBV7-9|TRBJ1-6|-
TGTGCCAGCAGCTTAGGTGGGACAGGGGTGTCACCCCTCCACTTT
CASSLGGTGVSPLHF
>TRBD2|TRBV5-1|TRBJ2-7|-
TGCGCCAGCAGCCAACAAGGACTAGCGGGAGGCGAGCAGTACTTC
CASSQQGLAGGEQYF
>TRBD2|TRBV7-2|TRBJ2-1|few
TGTGCCAGCAGCTTAGAGGCGGGAGGTGAGCAGTTCTTC
CASSLEAGGEQFF
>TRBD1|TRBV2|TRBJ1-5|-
TGTGCCAGCAGAGTAGGCGGGACAGGGGATCATTATAGCAATCAGCCCCAGCATTTT
CASRVGGTGDHYSNQPQHF
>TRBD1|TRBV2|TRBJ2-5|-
TGTGCCAGCATCGGGACAGGGAAGACCCAGTACTTC
CASIGTGKTQYF
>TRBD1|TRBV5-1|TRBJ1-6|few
TGCGCCAGCAGCAAGCGGGGACAGGGGAGAGATTCACCCCTCCACTTT
CASSKRGQGRDSPLHF
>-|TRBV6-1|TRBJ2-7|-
TGTGCCAGTGGTTACGCCGGGACGGCACCCTACGAGCAGTACTTC
CASGYAGTAPYEQYF
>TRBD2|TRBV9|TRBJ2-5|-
TGTGCCAGCAGCGCCGGGACTAAGGAGACCCAGTACTTC
CASSAGTKETQYF
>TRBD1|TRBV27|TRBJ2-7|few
TGTGCCAGCAGTCCAAAGACAGGGGAGTTC
CASSPKTGEF
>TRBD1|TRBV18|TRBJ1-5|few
TGTGCCAGCTCACCACAGGGGGCAGGTCAGCCCCAGCATTTT
CASSPQGAGQPQHF
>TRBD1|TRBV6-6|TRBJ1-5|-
TGTGCCAGCAGTTGGGGACAGGGGAATCAGCCCCAGCATTTT
CASSWGQGNQPQHF
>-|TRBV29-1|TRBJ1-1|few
TGCAGCGTTGAAGCGGGGAGCGCGAACACTGAAGCTTTCTTT
CSVEAGSANTEAFF
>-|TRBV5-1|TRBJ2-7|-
TGCGCCAGCAGCTTGCAGGACGGGGACGAGCAGTACTTC
CASSLQDGDEQYF
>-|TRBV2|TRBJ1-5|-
TGTGCCAGCAGTCTAGACAGCATGAGCAATCAGCCCCAGCATTTT
CASSLDSMSNQPQHF
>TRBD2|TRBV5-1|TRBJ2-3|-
TGCGCCAGCAGCTCGGGAAGCGGGAGGCCGGATACGCAGTATTTT
CASSSGSGRPDTQYF
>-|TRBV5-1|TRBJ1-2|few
TGCGCCAGCAGCCCAGATACAGGGATCTATGGCTACACCTTC
CASSPDTGIYGYTF
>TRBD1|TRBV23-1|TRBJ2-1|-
TGCGCCAGCAGTCAATCACAGGGGTTATACAATGAGCAGTTCTTC
CASSQSQGLYNEQFF
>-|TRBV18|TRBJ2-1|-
TGTGCCAGCTCACGGGGGAGCAAGGGGTTCTTC
CASSRGSKGFF
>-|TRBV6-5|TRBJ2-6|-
TGTGCCAGCAGGGGGCCAGGGGGGGCCAACGTCCTGACTTTC
CASRGPGGANVLTF
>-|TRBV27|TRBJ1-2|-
TGTGCCAGCAGTTTAGACCCGTACTATGGCTACACCTTC
CASSLDPYYGYTF
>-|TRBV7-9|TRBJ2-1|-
TGTGCCAGCAGCTTATCCCAGCTCTACAATGAGCAGTTCTTC
CASSLSQLYNEQFF
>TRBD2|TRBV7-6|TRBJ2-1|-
TGTGCCAGCAGCCCGACACTAGCGGGGGCGGGAAAGTTCTTC
CASSPTLAGAGKFF
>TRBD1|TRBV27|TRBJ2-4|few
TGTGCCAGCAGCCGGGGACAGGGGGCGAACATTCAGTACTTC
CASSRGQGANIQYF
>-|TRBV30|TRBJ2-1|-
TGTGCCTGGAGTGTAAATACGGGTCATGAGCAGTTCTTC
CAWSVNTGHEQFF